This entry lists 20 T cell receptor beta chains sequenced from one sample in a study of blood T cell repertoires in COVID-19. Some clones are missing from TCRdb's copy, which holds only in-frame ones; the method was immunoSEQ multiplex PCR. The table has some 200,000 clones, 70% to 90% seen once; the top ten hold 0.77%. Material for sequencing was PBMCs or T cells enriched from blood (not recorded which). The receptor set was obtained from a woman aged 18-35 years who had recovered from COVID-19.

The chain has TRBV5-4 and TRBJ1-2; the match to TRBD1 covers 9 bases. With V trimmed by 2 bases and J by 7 bases, 3 bases remained unmatched. The CDR3 loop spans 13 amino acids. In germline, CDR1 is SGHNT, CDR2 YYREEE (reference sequence). CDR3 DNA: TGTGCCAGCAGCTTCGGGACAGGGTCTGGCTACACCTTC. As protein: CASSFGTGSGYTF.

The chain combines TRBV5-1 with TRBJ2-3; the match to TRBD1 covers 7 bases. J was trimmed by 5 bases and V by 3 bases; bases with no gene match: 6. This CDR3 has 14 residues. Germline CDR1 SGHRS, CDR2 YFSETQ. The CDR3 loop is CASSSTGELDTQYF. The CDR3 DNA follows: TGCGCCAGCAGCTCAACAGGGGAACTAGATACGCAGTATTTT.

V usage is TRBV6-4 and J usage is TRBJ1-5, with D perhaps matching TRBD1 (6 bases). This CDR3 is built from 15 residues. CDR1 and CDR2 (germline): MRHNA, SNTAGT. The V gene lost 6 bases and the J gene lost 4 bases, with 16 bases spanning the gap. CDR3 loop: CASSPGGGENQPQHF. The DNA for the CDR3 is TGTGCCAGCAGCCCTGGCGGGGGCGAAAATCAGCCCCAGCATTTT.

The V gene is TRBV19, the J gene TRBJ2-7, with 8 nucleotides matching TRBD2. The junction had 8 bases not matched to a gene; V was cut back by 3 bases and J by 4 bases. The V gene's germline CDR1 is LNHDA and CDR2 SQIVND (reference sequence). The CDR3 covers 15 residues. CDR3 region: CASSIRTGGPYEQYF. The CDR3 DNA is TGTGCCAGTAGTATTCGGACGGGAGGGCCTTACGAGCAGTACTTC.

V is TRBV28 and J is TRBJ2-7; 7 bases line up with TRBD2. The CDR3 runs to 15 residues. From germline, CDR1 is MDHEN and CDR2 SYDVKM. The trim removed 6 bases at V and 1 base at J, leaving 9 bases unmatched. The chain's CDR3 is CASRPRGGPSYEQYF. The CDR3 DNA sequence: TGTGCCAGCAGGCCCCGGGGAGGGCCTTCCTACGAGCAGTACTTC.

This clone has a handful of counts. The rearrangement links TRBV15 to TRBJ1-1; 7 bases align to TRBD1. CDR3 length equals 17 residues. Trimming removed 0 bases from V and 1 base from J; junction bases left unmatched: 8. Germline lookup yields CDR1 LNHNV and CDR2 YYDKDF (reference sequence). CDR3 amino acids: CATSRDRGQGRNTEAFF. The CDR3 DNA reads as TGTGCCACCAGCAGAGATAGGGGGCAGGGTCGGAACACTGAAGCTTTCTTT.

V and J are TRBV6-2 or TRBV6-3 and TRBJ2-1; TRBD1 agrees at 8 bases. Trimming removed 3 bases from V and 5 bases from J; junction bases left unmatched: 3. This CDR3 has 14 amino acids. The germline gives CDR1 MNHEY, CDR2 SVGEGT. DNA of the CDR3: TGTGCCAGCAGTTATTCAGGGGGCCACAATGAGCAGTTCTTC. The encoded protein is CASSYSGGHNEQFF.

The gene calls are TRBV11-2 and TRBJ1-1, with D perhaps matching TRBD1 (6 bases). Germline values: CDR1 SGHAT, CDR2 FQNNGV. The CDR3 has 13 residues. Between the trimmed V and J ends, which lost 1 base and 7 bases, there was a span of 10 bases. The CDR3 region is CASSLAGEFEAFF. CDR3 DNA sequence: TGTGCCAGCAGCTTAGCAGGGGAGTTTGAAGCTTTCTTT.

The V gene is TRBV7-8, the J gene TRBJ2-7; TRBD1 matches at 9 bases. Trimming took 3 bases from V and 1 from J; bases not matched to a gene: 1. CDR1 SGHVS and CDR2 FQNEAQ come from the germline V gene. The CDR3 runs 14 residues. As DNA, the CDR3 is TGTGCCAGCAGCTTGGGGACAGGGTCCTACGAGCAGTACTTC. This sequence encodes CASSLGTGSYEQYF.

In DNA, the CDR3 is TGTGCCAGCGGCCCCTTAGGCGGGGGCAATGAAAAACTGTTTTTT. Translated, it gives CASGPLGGGNEKLFF. V and J are TRBV27 and TRBJ1-4; tentatively, D is TRBD1 (6 bases). Trimming cost V 8 bases and J 5 bases, with 18 bases left between them. The CDR3 runs 15 residues. Germline V lookup: CDR1 MNHEY, CDR2 SMNVEV (reference sequence).

The gene calls are TRBV6-6 and TRBJ2-7, with a weak D call TRBD2 (5 bases). The CDR3 totals 13 residues. Trimming shortened V by 6 bases and J by 3 bases, and 12 bases separated the two germline ends. CDR1 and CDR2 from the germline V gene are MNHNY and SVGAGI (reference sequence). Here the CDR3 DNA reads TGTGCCAGCAGCGGACTCTTATACTACGAGCAGTACTTC. Protein product: CASSGLLYYEQYF.

This clone was counted a single time. V gene TRBV4-1 combines with J gene TRBJ2-1, with D uncertain. Trimming removed 4 bases at V and 8 bases at J, with 9 bases between. The CDR3 covers 12 residues. Germline values: CDR1 MGHRA, CDR2 YSYEKL. This chain's CDR3 is CASSPHGDEQFF. The CDR3 DNA follows: TGCGCCAGCAGCCCCCATGGAGATGAGCAGTTCTTC.

The CDR3 here is CASSINAGTGASYTF. For the CDR3, the DNA is TGTGCCAGCAGCATCAACGCCGGGACAGGGGCAAGCTACACCTTC. The V gene is TRBV11-1, the J gene TRBJ1-2, with 10 bases identical to TRBD1. CDR1 is SGHAT and CDR2 is FQDESV in the germline V gene (reference sequence). The length of the CDR3 is 15 residues. The ends lost 5 bases at V and 9 bases at J; junction bases unmatched: 12. The full variable domain, in which reference TRBV11-1 and TRBJ1-2 provide the parts outside the CDR3, is EAEVAQSPRYKITEKSQAVAFWCDPISGHATLYWYRQILGQGPELLVQFQDESVVDDSQLPKDRFSAERLKGVDSTLKIQPAELGDSAMYLCASSINAGTGASYTFGSGTRLTVV.

The chain carries TRBV5-4 and TRBJ2-5, with 7 bases lining up with TRBD2. The germline V gene has CDR1 SGHNT and CDR2 YYREEE (reference sequence). Trimming took 0 bases from V and 5 from J; bases not matched to a gene: 7. This CDR3 contains 15 residues. The CDR3 nucleotides read TGTGCCAGCAGCTTGGGGAGCGGGATGGTGGAGACCCAGTACTTC. As protein: CASSLGSGMVETQYF.

V is TRBV2 and J is TRBJ2-3; TRBD1 might be the D (6 bases). Germline loops: CDR1 SNHLY, CDR2 FYNNEI. The length of the CDR3 is 14 residues. V lost 4 bases and J lost 4, with 12 bases in between. Here the CDR3 reads CASSATGSPDTQYF. CDR3 DNA: TGTGCCAGCAGTGCCACAGGGTCCCCAGATACGCAGTATTTT.

The chain carries TRBV3-1 (or the pseudogene TRBV3-2) and TRBJ2-2, with D maybe TRBD2 (6 bases). Trimming pared 1 base from V and 3 bases from J, leaving 12 bases between. Per the germline V gene, CDR1 is LGHDT and CDR2 is YNNKEL (reference sequence). This CDR3 has 16 amino acids. As DNA, the CDR3 is TGTGCCAGCAGCCAAGTTAGCGGCAGATACACCGGGGAGCTGTTTTTT. It codes for CASSQVSGRYTGELFF.

The V call is TRBV24-1, the J call TRBJ2-3; 7 bases are a match to TRBD2. The CDR3 is made up of 14 amino acids. V lost 3 bases to trimming and J lost 5 bases; unmatched junction nucleotides: 4. Germline V gene lookup returns CDR1 KGHDR and CDR2 SFDVKD. CDR3 in DNA: TGTGCCACCAGTGATCGGATAGCGGGAGATACGCAGTATTTT. Translated: CATSDRIAGDTQYF.

The chain couples TRBV11-2 to TRBJ2-6; D not certain. Per the germline V gene, CDR1 is SGHAT and CDR2 is FQNNGV. The CDR3 runs to 14 residues. V lost 3 bases, J lost 0 bases, and 3 bases lay in between. In DNA, the CDR3 is TGTGCCAGCAGCTTCGGCTCTGGGGCCAACGTCCTGACTTTC. Translating it yields CASSFGSGANVLTF.

The chain links TRBV28 to TRBJ2-5; no clear D. Trimming pared 5 bases from V and 3 bases from J, leaving 10 bases between. This CDR3 is built from 13 residues. CDR1 is MDHEN, CDR2 SYDVKM, per germline. The CDR3 region is CASSPTIKETQYF. Here the CDR3 DNA reads TGTGCCAGCAGTCCGACAATCAAAGAGACCCAGTACTTC.

The V gene is TRBV6-6, the J gene TRBJ2-7; possible D gene TRBD2, 6 bases. This CDR3 contains 15 residues. Per germline, CDR1 MNHNY and CDR2 SVGAGI (reference sequence). Trimming shortened V by 6 bases and J by 2 bases, and 17 bases separated the two germline ends. The CDR3 region has the DNA TGTGCCAGCAGGGACGGACTAATTGGCGCCTACGAGCAGTACTTC. Translating gives CASRDGLIGAYEQYF.